Listed here are 8 T cell receptor beta chains from one sample, sequenced in a study of blood T cell repertoires in COVID-19. TCRdb's copy holds only in-frame clones and misses some; the assay was immunoSEQ multiplex PCR. The sample records over 250,000 clones, under 90% being singletons. Input material: PBMCs or T cells enriched from blood (not recorded which). These receptors were taken from a woman aged 55 to 70 who had recovered from COVID-19.

The chain combines TRBV2 with TRBJ1-5; tentatively, D is TRBD1 (5 bases). The CDR3 is 13 amino acids. CDR1 and CDR2 from the germline V gene are SNHLY and FYNNEI. Deletions cut 6 bases from V and 5 bases from J, with 11 bases between. In DNA form, the CDR3 reads TGTGCCAGCAGCCCCCAGACAGATCAGCCCCAGCATTTT. Its protein is CASSPQTDQPQHF. The full variable domain, with the rest looked up from reference TRBV2 and TRBJ1-5, is EPEVTQTPSHQVTQMGQEVILRCVPISNHLYFYWYRQILGQKVEFLVSFYNNEISEKSEIFDDQFSVERPDGSNFTLKIRSTKLEDSAMYFCASSPQTDQPQHFGDGTRLSIL.

V is TRBV5-1 and J is TRBJ1-4; the match to TRBD1 covers 7 bases. V shed 4 bases, J shed 4 bases, and the junction held 10 bases outside the gene matches. The CDR3 spans 16 residues. The germline gives CDR1 SGHRS, CDR2 YFSETQ. The CDR3 sequence: CASSEGQLPSNEKLFF. DNA for the CDR3: TGCGCCAGCAGCGAGGGACAGTTACCAAGTAATGAAAAACTGTTTTTT. Together with reference TRBV5-1 and TRBJ1-4, the CDR3 gives the full variable domain: KAGVTQTPRYLIKTRGQQVTLSCSPISGHRSVSWYQQTPGQGLQFLFEYFSETQRNKGNFPGRFSGRQFSNSRSEMNVSTLELGDSALYLCASSEGQLPSNEKLFFGSGTQLSVL.

CDR3 residues: CASSLGLAAETQYF. The CDR3 DNA sequence: TGTGCCAGCAGCTTAGGTTTAGCGGCGGAGACCCAGTACTTC. J is TRBJ2-5 and V is TRBV7-9; weak D call: TRBD2 (6 bases). Germline CDR1 reads SEHNR; CDR2 reads FQNEAQ (reference sequence). V was cut by 1 base and J by 5 bases, with 11 bases left in between. CDR3 length equals 14 residues. The full variable domain, with the rest looked up from reference TRBV7-9 and TRBJ2-5, is DTGVSQNPRHKITKRGQNVTFRCDPISEHNRLYWYRQTLGQGPEFLTYFQNEAQLEKSRLLSDRFSAERPKGSFSTLEIQRTEQGDSAMYLCASSLGLAAETQYFGPGTRLLVL.

This rearrangement joins TRBV19 to TRBJ1-1; D is unclear. The CDR3 consists of 13 residues. Germline V gene data show CDR1 as LNHDA and CDR2 as SQIVND (reference sequence). V was shortened by 9 bases and J by 2 bases, with 13 bases between the two germline ends. CDR3 nucleotides: TGTGCCAGCGACTCCCTGACCAACACTGAAGCTTTCTTT. It yields the protein CASDSLTNTEAFF.

This chain joins TRBV27 and TRBJ2-7; 9 positions match TRBD1. Germline loops: CDR1 MNHEY, CDR2 SMNVEV (reference sequence). The junction had 6 bases not matched to a gene; V was cut back by 6 bases and J by 3 bases. This CDR3 contains 14 residues. CDR3 bases: TGTGCCAGCAGCACCGGGACAGGGCACTACGAGCAGTACTTC. The encoded protein is CASSTGTGHYEQYF.

The chain uses TRBV5-1 and TRBJ1-1; D is unresolved. Germline assignment: CDR1 SGHRS and CDR2 YFSETQ. The CDR3 spans 13 residues. The V and J ends lost 4 bases and 10 bases respectively, with 17 bases between them. The DNA of the CDR3 is TGCGCCAGCAGCCCGGGTATGAACCTGTTAGCTTTCTTT. This codes for CASSPGMNLLAFF.

This clone appeared a single time. V usage is TRBV7-8 and J usage is TRBJ1-4; TRBD1 aligns across 8 bases. Germline V gives CDR1 SGHVS, CDR2 FQNEAQ. With V trimmed by 1 base and J by 8 bases, 9 bases remained unmatched. This CDR3 has 16 residues. The CDR3 spells CASSLGQGKRGEKLFF. The DNA of the CDR3 is TGTGCCAGCAGCTTAGGACAGGGGAAGAGGGGAGAAAAACTGTTTTTT.

The chain has TRBV7-9 and TRBJ2-3, with 14 bases identical to TRBD2. J gave up 3 bases and V 5 bases, and 7 bases lay outside the gene matches. There are 17 residues in the CDR3. The V gene's germline CDR1 is SEHNR and CDR2 FQNEAQ (reference sequence). The CDR3 DNA reads TGTGCCAGCAGCCCAGGGACTAGCGGGAGCCCAACAGATACGCAGTATTTT. Protein sequence: CASSPGTSGSPTDTQYF. The whole variable domain, remainder taken from reference TRBV7-9 and TRBJ2-3, is DTGVSQNPRHKITKRGQNVTFRCDPISEHNRLYWYRQTLGQGPEFLTYFQNEAQLEKSRLLSDRFSAERPKGSFSTLEIQRTEQGDSAMYLCASSPGTSGSPTDTQYFGPGTRLTVL.